This T cell receptor beta chain was sequenced for a study of blood T cell repertoires in COVID-19. Data came from immunoSEQ multiplex PCR; TCRdb stores just in-frame clones and leaves some out. The sample holds a few hundred thousand clones, about nine tenths seen once. Participants had their cohort set by participant-reported clinical history. The V end was cut by 0 bases, the J end by 0 bases, with 12 bases between. This CDR3 is 16 amino acids long. The germline V gene encodes CDR1 SGDLS and CDR2 YYNGEE. Sequencing was performed on PBMCs or T cells enriched from blood (not recorded which). This TCR was recovered from a young man who had recovered from COVID-19. This chain links TRBV9 with TRBJ1-1, with D perhaps TRBD1 (6 bases). This CDR3 reads CASSVEGPGVNTEAFF. The CDR3 nucleotides are TGTGCCAGCAGCGTAGAGGGGCCAGGGGTGAACACTGAAGCTTTCTTT.